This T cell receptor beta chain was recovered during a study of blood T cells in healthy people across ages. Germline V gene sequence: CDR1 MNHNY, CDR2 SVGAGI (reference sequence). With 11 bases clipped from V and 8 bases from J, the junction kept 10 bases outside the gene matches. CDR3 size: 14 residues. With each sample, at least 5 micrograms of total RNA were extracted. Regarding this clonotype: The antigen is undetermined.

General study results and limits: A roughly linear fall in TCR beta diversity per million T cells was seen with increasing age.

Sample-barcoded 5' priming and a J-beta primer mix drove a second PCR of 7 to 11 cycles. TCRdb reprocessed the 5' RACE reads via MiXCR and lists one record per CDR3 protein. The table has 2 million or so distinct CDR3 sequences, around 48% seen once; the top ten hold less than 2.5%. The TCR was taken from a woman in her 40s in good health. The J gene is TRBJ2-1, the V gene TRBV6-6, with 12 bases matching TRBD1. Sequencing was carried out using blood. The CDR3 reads CAALRDRGHDEQFF. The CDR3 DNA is TGTGCCGCCCTCCGGGACAGGGGGCATGATGAGCAGTTCTTC.